The 20 T cell receptor beta chains below come from one sample, sequenced in a study of blood T cell repertoires in COVID-19. Sequencing used immunoSEQ multiplex PCR; TCRdb keeps in-frame clones, though not all of them. The data show a few hundred thousand clones, 80% to 90% seen once. Sequenced material: PBMCs or T cells enriched from blood (not recorded which). The receptors shown here come from a woman between 35 and 50 years old with acute COVID-19.

The chain links TRBV7-8 to TRBJ2-7; 11 bases map to TRBD1. The CDR3 has 15 residues. The J segment lost 2 bases and the V segment lost 1 base, leaving 1 base of the junction unmatched. Germline V gene lookup returns CDR1 SGHVS and CDR2 FQNEAQ. CDR3 sequence: CASSLGDRGTYEQYF. CDR3 nucleotide sequence: TGTGCCAGCAGCTTAGGGGACAGGGGGACCTACGAGCAGTACTTC.

The rearrangement uses TRBV18 and TRBJ1-1; 7 bases are shared with TRBD1. The germline V gene encodes CDR1 KGHSH and CDR2 LQKENI. The CDR3 contains 14 residues. J gave up 0 bases and V 5 bases, and 3 bases lay outside the gene matches. CDR3 DNA: TGTGCCAGCTCATGGGGGACAGTGAACACTGAAGCTTTCTTT. Protein product: CASSWGTVNTEAFF. Full variable domain (remainder filled in from reference TRBV18 and TRBJ1-1): NAGVMQNPRHLVRRRGQEARLRCSPMKGHSHVYWYRQLPEEGLKFMVYLQKENIIDESGMPKERFSAEFPKEGPSILRIQQVVRGDSAAYFCASSWGTVNTEAFFGQGTRLTVV.

The chain employs TRBV6-5 and TRBJ2-2, with D possibly matching TRBD2 (5 bases). V shed 2 bases and J shed 3 bases, with 10 bases lying between them. This CDR3 is 15 amino acids long. The germline V gene encodes CDR1 MNHEY and CDR2 SVGAGI. The CDR3 DNA reads as TGTGCCAGCAGTTACCGAGGGCGTTACACCGGGGAGCTGTTTTTT. This codes for CASSYRGRYTGELFF.

The chain couples TRBV6-2 or TRBV6-3 to TRBJ2-7, with 8 bases fitting TRBD1. Germline CDR1 MNHEY, CDR2 SVGEGT. The CDR3 has 14 amino acids. Germline trimming cut 6 bases from V and 3 bases from J; bases unmatched to any gene: 7. CDR3 nucleotide sequence: TGTGCCAGCAGCCACCGGACAGGGAGCTACGAGCAGTACTTC. Translating it yields CASSHRTGSYEQYF.

The chain uses TRBV28 and TRBJ1-2; D remains unclear. There are 13 residues in the CDR3. Trimming pared 8 bases from V and 2 bases from J, leaving 12 bases between. CDR1 MDHEN and CDR2 SYDVKM come from the germline V gene. CDR3: CASLNRENYGYTF. CDR3 coding DNA: TGTGCCAGCCTAAACCGGGAGAACTATGGCTACACCTTC.

This clone was observed once. CDR3 DNA: TGTGCCAGCAGCGGGGGGATGGGGGTAGAGCAGTACTTC. As protein: CASSGGMGVEQYF. V gene TRBV5-8 combines with J gene TRBJ2-7, with D possibly TRBD2 on 6 matching bases. The CDR3 loop spans 13 amino acids. CDR1 and CDR2 from the germline V gene are SGHTS and YDEGEE. Trimming stripped 4 bases from V and 7 bases from J, with 15 bases between.

The J gene is TRBJ2-3, the V gene TRBV9; TRBD1 agrees at 7 bases. Losses at the gene ends were 1 base for V and 1 base for J; bases not matched to a gene: 3. The V gene's germline CDR1 is SGDLS and CDR2 YYNGEE. There are 15 residues in the CDR3. The CDR3 DNA is TGTGCCAGCAGCGTAACCCAGGGGGGCACAGATACGCAGTATTTT. Protein: CASSVTQGGTDTQYF.

This clone was seen only once. The V and J genes are TRBV18 and TRBJ1-1, with TRBD1 matching 8 bases. The CDR3 length is 15 residues. Germline CDR1 KGHSH, CDR2 LQKENI. V was pared by 6 bases and J by 8 bases, with 14 bases of the junction left unmatched. Here the CDR3 reads CASSDAGGWGEEAFF. CDR3 DNA: TGTGCCAGCTCCGACGCAGGGGGCTGGGGTGAGGAAGCTTTCTTT.

This clone was detected once. The J gene is TRBJ1-1, the V gene TRBV29-1, with 12 bases that match TRBD1. The germline gives CDR1 SQVTM, CDR2 ANQGSEA. J gave up 7 bases and V 7 bases, and 4 bases lay outside the gene matches. CDR3 length: 12 residues. The CDR3 here is CSAGTGGVEAFF. In DNA form, the CDR3 reads TGCAGCGCCGGGACAGGGGGCGTTGAAGCTTTCTTT.

The chain recombines TRBV18 with TRBJ2-1, with D perhaps TRBD2 (5 bases). Deletions cut 6 bases from V and 7 bases from J, with 13 bases between. The CDR3 is made up of 13 amino acids. CDR1 and CDR2 from the germline V gene are KGHSH and LQKENI. CDR3 sequence reads: CASSLGGTNEQFF. CDR3 in DNA: TGTGCCAGCTCCCTCGGAGGAACTAATGAGCAGTTCTTC.

This clone has just one count. The chain has TRBV6-6 and TRBJ1-6, with a weak D call TRBD1 (5 bases). The V and J ends lost 7 bases and 10 bases respectively, with 20 bases between them. Germline V CDR1 and CDR2: MNHNY, SVGAGI (reference sequence). This CDR3 region has 15 residues. Written as DNA, the CDR3 is TGTGCCAGCACCACGACCGGGACGCGGGGATCACCCCTCCACTTT. Its translation is CASTTTGTRGSPLHF.

This sequence joins TRBV2 and TRBJ1-5; no firm D call. V was clipped by 6 bases and J by 2 bases, with 11 bases between them. The CDR3 sequence is 14 residues long. Germline V gene sequence: CDR1 SNHLY, CDR2 FYNNEI. The CDR3: CASRRVIGNQPQHF. CDR3 DNA sequence: TGTGCCAGCAGACGAGTGATAGGCAATCAGCCCCAGCATTTT.

Comment on this clone: Other nucleotide sequences in the sample specify the same CDR3. The chain uses TRBV29-1 and TRBJ2-3, with 10 bases that match TRBD2. The germline V gene encodes CDR1 SQVTM and CDR2 ANQGSEA. This CDR3 spans 14 amino acids. J lost 0 bases, V lost 5 bases, and 2 bases had no gene match. CDR3 in amino acids: CSVRTSGSTDTQYF. DNA of the CDR3: TGCAGCGTTAGGACTAGCGGAAGCACAGATACGCAGTATTTT.

V usage is TRBV11-2 and J usage is TRBJ2-3; unclear D gene. Per the germline V gene, CDR1 is SGHAT and CDR2 is FQNNGV. V was trimmed by 5 bases and J by 2 bases, leaving 11 bases between them. The CDR3 sequence is 14 residues long. CDR3 region: CASSKQPITDTQYF. CDR3 sequence (DNA): TGTGCCAGCAGCAAACAACCGATCACAGATACGCAGTATTTT.

CDR3 sequence reads: CASSEAPGGTDTQYF. CDR3 DNA: TGTGCCAGCAGTGAAGCGCCGGGTGGCACAGATACGCAGTATTTT. The chain is built from TRBV2 and TRBJ2-3; D remains unclear. Trimming stripped 0 bases from V and 1 base from J, with 8 bases between. This CDR3 contains 15 residues. Per the germline V gene, CDR1 is SNHLY and CDR2 is FYNNEI.

The V call is TRBV19, the J call TRBJ2-2, with TRBD1 as a possible D gene (6 bases). The CDR3 contains 14 residues. The ends were cut back, 5 bases at V and 2 bases at J, with 9 bases in the middle. Germline V gives CDR1 LNHDA, CDR2 SQIVND (reference sequence). The CDR3 sequence is CASSGDTNTGELFF. The CDR3 DNA reads TGTGCCAGTAGTGGGGACACCAACACCGGGGAGCTGTTTTTT. Together with reference TRBV19 and TRBJ2-2, the CDR3 gives the full variable domain: DGGITQSPKYLFRKEGQNVTLSCEQNLNHDAMYWYRQDPGQGLRLIYYSQIVNDFQKGDIAEGYSVSREKKESFPLTVTSAQKNPTAFYLCASSGDTNTGELFFGEGSRLTVL.

The chain has TRBV6-5 and TRBJ2-1; 9 bases match TRBD2. This CDR3 spans 15 amino acids. V lost 5 bases to trimming and J lost 4 bases; unmatched junction nucleotides: 6. Germline V gene sequence: CDR1 MNHEY, CDR2 SVGAGI. CDR3 sequence (DNA): TGTGCCAGCAGTCGGGGCGGGAGGGAATACAATGAGCAGTTCTTC. As protein: CASSRGGREYNEQFF.

The chain couples TRBV28 to TRBJ2-2, with D perhaps TRBD2 (5 bases). In germline, CDR1 is MDHEN, CDR2 SYDVKM. The CDR3 is 15 amino acids. V shed 4 bases and J shed 5 bases, with 14 bases lying between them. This CDR3 reads CASSSGIFGTGELFF. The CDR3, as DNA: TGTGCCAGCAGTTCCGGGATTTTCGGGACCGGGGAGCTGTTTTTT.

This clone was recorded only once. The V call is TRBV28, the J call TRBJ1-5; no clear D. The CDR3 length is 14 residues. Trimming removed 2 bases from V and 3 bases from J, with 8 bases in between. CDR1 is MDHEN, CDR2 SYDVKM, per germline. The DNA for the CDR3 is TGTGCCAGCAGTTTAGGGCATAACAATCAGCCCCAGCATTTT. This encodes CASSLGHNNQPQHF.

The chain combines TRBV19 with TRBJ2-7, with 8 bases matching TRBD1. The CDR3 totals 15 residues. CDR1 and CDR2 from the germline V gene are LNHDA and SQIVND (reference sequence). J gave up 3 bases and V 7 bases, and 11 bases lay outside the gene matches. CDR3 loop: CASIRTGRKDYEQYF. CDR3 in DNA: TGTGCCAGTATCCGGACAGGGAGAAAGGACTACGAGCAGTACTTC.